Listed below are T cell receptor beta chains from one sample, sequenced in a study of CD8+CD57+ T cells in acquired aplastic anemia. MiXCR was run by TCRdb on the reads, yielding one entry per CDR3 protein. The sample consists of roughly 300,000 distinct CDR3 sequences, around 60% of them appearing once. Sequenced input: sorted CD4+, CD8+, or CD8+CD57+ T cells (not recorded which) from PBMCs. These receptors were taken from a human donor with severe aplastic anemia or a healthy control (not recorded which). The CDR3 runs from the conserved cysteine through the conserved F or W. The order of the fields is V gene, D gene, clone size, J gene, CDR3 protein, CDR3 DNA. D genes are given only for firm matches. The listing skips clone size in some rows; elsewhere it reads once, few, many or a size class.

TRBV7-3	TRBD2	.	TRBJ2-1	CASSFIVAGGHNEQFF	TGTGCCAGCAGCTTTATTGTGGCGGGGGGGCACAATGAGCAGTTCTTC
TRBV11-2	.	.	TRBJ1-1	CASSHQMYGGTEAFF	TGTGCCAGCAGCCACCAAATGTATGGGGGTACTGAAGCTTTCTTT
TRBV10-3	.	.	TRBJ1-2	CAISELGAPGYTF	TGTGCCATCAGTGAGCTGGGGGCTCCTGGCTACACCTTC
TRBV20-1	.	.	TRBJ2-7	CSATTGLGEQYF	TGCAGTGCTACTACAGGGCTTGGGGAGCAGTACTTC
TRBV24-1	TRBD1	many	TRBJ2-7	CATSDTKLGTGDEQYF	TGTGCCACCAGTGACACCAAATTGGGGACAGGGGACGAGCAGTACTTC
TRBV20-1	.	.	TRBJ1-2	CSAGQGTSYGYTF	TGCAGTGCTGGGCAGGGAACTAGCTATGGCTACACCTTC
TRBV9	.	.	TRBJ1-4	CASSVAGATNEKLFF	TGTGCCAGCAGCGTAGCGGGAGCAACTAATGAAAAACTGTTTTTT
TRBV7-2	.	.	TRBJ2-7	CASSIGPSYEQYF	TGTGCCAGCAGCATTGGACCCTCCTACGAGCAGTACTTC
TRBV15	.	.	TRBJ2-3	CAASSQDPPGHITDTQYF	TGTGCCGCCAGCAGCCAAGACCCCCCGGGACACATCACAGATACGCAGTATTTT
TRBV12-3/TRBV12-4	TRBD1	.	TRBJ2-3	CASSLSTGATDTQYF	TGTGCCAGCAGTTTGTCGACAGGGGCGACAGATACGCAGTATTTT
TRBV12-3/TRBV12-4	.	many	TRBJ1-1	CASSPRTMNTEAFF	TGTGCCAGCAGTCCGAGGACAATGAACACTGAAGCTTTCTTT
TRBV19	.	few	TRBJ2-6	CASTSQGLTGANVLTF	TGTGCCAGTACGAGTCAGGGGCTAACGGGGGCCAACGTCCTGACTTTC
TRBV6-5	TRBD1	once	TRBJ1-5	CASSYSKDRVSYEHF	TGTGCCAGCAGTTACTCTAAGGACAGGGTCTCCTACGAGCATTTT
TRBV7-2	.	few	TRBJ2-7	CASSLSQGGYEQYF	TGTGCCAGCAGCCTTTCACAGGGAGGCTACGAGCAGTACTTC
TRBV2	.	.	TRBJ1-2	CASSEEPVGTIDGYTF	TGTGCCAGCAGTGAAGAGCCGGTGGGGACAATCGATGGCTACACCTTC
TRBV24-1	.	many	TRBJ2-1	CATGRRGPYEQFF	TGTGCCACCGGGCGGAGGGGGCCCTATGAGCAGTTCTTC
TRBV5-1	TRBD1	once	TRBJ2-2	CASSSGTVNTGELFF	TGCGCCAGCAGCTCTGGGACAGTGAACACCGGGGAGCTGTTTTTT
TRBV20-1	.	many	TRBJ2-5	CSATDGGRPQETQYF	TGCAGTGCTACTGATGGGGGCCGGCCCCAAGAGACCCAGTACTTC
TRBV2	TRBD1	.	TRBJ2-1	CASRVMGTDLKQFF	TGTGCCAGCAGAGTGATGGGGACAGATTTGAAGCAGTTCTTC
TRBV5-4	.	.	TRBJ2-2	CASSLGVLSNTGELFF	TGTGCCAGCAGCTTGGGGGTCTTGTCGAACACCGGGGAGCTGTTTTTT
TRBV10-3	TRBD1	many	TRBJ2-7	CATLGQGTYEQYF	TGTGCCACCTTAGGACAGGGCACTTACGAGCAGTACTTC
TRBV7-2	TRBD1	once	TRBJ1-4	CASSSGQGFNEKLFF	TGTGCCAGCAGCTCTGGACAGGGCTTTAATGAAAAACTGTTTTTT
TRBV6-4	.	.	TRBJ2-5	CAIKGVERETQYF	TGTGCCATCAAGGGGGTGGAGCGAGAGACCCAGTACTTC
TRBV20-1	.	.	TRBJ1-4	CSAHSRVHEKLFF	TGCAGTGCTCATTCCAGGGTCCATGAAAAACTGTTTTTT
TRBV20-1	TRBD2	.	TRBJ2-3	CSAILRASGMTDTQYF	TGCAGTGCCATTCTCAGGGCTAGCGGGATGACAGATACGCAGTATTTT
TRBV15	.	.	TRBJ1-1	CATSRTRDNEAFF	TGTGCCACCAGCAGAACGCGGGACAACGAAGCTTTCTTT
TRBV7-9	TRBD1	.	TRBJ1-6	CASSLLQGNNSPLHF	TGTGCCAGCAGCTTACTACAGGGGAATAATTCACCCCTCCACTTT
TRBV20-1	TRBD1	.	TRBJ2-7	CSARPAGTAHEQYF	TGCAGTGCTAGGCCGGCAGGGACAGCCCACGAGCAGTACTTC
TRBV14	TRBD2	.	TRBJ2-7	CASSPGLAGGLRPYEQYF	TGTGCCAGCAGCCCTGGACTAGCGGGGGGCCTCCGACCTTATGAGCAGTACTTC
TRBV19	.	.	TRBJ2-2	CASTVTGELFF	TGTGCCAGTACCGTGACCGGGGAGCTGTTTTTT
TRBV6-1	.	once	TRBJ1-2	CASSAAGQGPYGYTF	TGTGCCAGCAGTGCGGCTGGGCAGGGCCCCTATGGCTACACCTTC
TRBV7-9	.	.	TRBJ1-1	CASSWQGLGIDTEAFF	TGTGCCAGCAGCTGGCAGGGGTTGGGGATCGACACTGAAGCTTTCTTT
TRBV11-2	TRBD1	once	TRBJ2-7	CASSIGQVWDEQYF	TGTGCCAGCAGCATCGGACAGGTCTGGGACGAGCAGTACTTC
TRBV19	.	.	TRBJ2-2	CASSTNRDTTNTGELFF	TGTGCCAGTAGTACGAACCGGGACACCACGAACACCGGGGAGCTGTTTTTT
TRBV7-2	.	.	TRBJ2-7	CASSSYTGYEQHF	TGTGCCAGCAGCTCCTATACAGGGTACGAGCAGCACTTC
TRBV5-6	TRBD2	many	TRBJ2-3	CASSAELAATDTQYF	TGTGCCAGCAGCGCGGAACTAGCGGCCACAGATACGCAGTATTTT
TRBV29-1	.	many	TRBJ1-1	CSVSRAENTEAFF	TGCAGCGTTTCAAGGGCAGAAAACACTGAAGCTTTCTTT
TRBV5-1	TRBD1	many	TRBJ1-2	CASSPAGGNYGYTF	TGCGCCAGCAGCCCCGCAGGGGGTAACTATGGCTACACCTTC
TRBV10-2	.	few	TRBJ1-5	CASSEEVEQPQHF	TGCGCCAGCAGTGAGGAGGTGGAACAGCCCCAGCATTTT
TRBV7-9	.	.	TRBJ1-2	CASSPSQGTYGYTF	TGTGCCAGCAGCCCATCTCAGGGCACCTATGGCTACACCTTC
TRBV2	TRBD1	.	TRBJ2-5	CASRAGTGIQETQYF	TGTGCCAGCAGGGCCGGGACAGGGATCCAAGAGACCCAGTACTTC
TRBV15	.	.	TRBJ1-2	CATSRDLSPGPGGYTF	TGTGCCACCAGCAGAGATCTGTCTCCGGGACCAGGGGGCTACACCTTC
TRBV19	TRBD1	.	TRBJ1-1	CASRPSGTGVLTEAFF	TGTGCCAGTAGACCGTCCGGGACAGGGGTACTCACTGAAGCTTTCTTT
TRBV20-1	.	few	TRBJ1-2	CSVVSGAGGYTF	TGCAGCGTTGTGTCAGGGGCCGGTGGCTACACCTTC
TRBV5-1	TRBD1	many	TRBJ2-1	CASSSDRGLDEQFF	TGCGCCAGCAGCTCCGACAGGGGGCTAGATGAGCAGTTCTTC
TRBV24-1	TRBD1	.	TRBJ2-2	CATSDDRGGGTGELFF	TGTGCCACCAGTGATGACAGGGGAGGTGGCACCGGGGAGCTGTTTTTT
TRBV5-1	.	many	TRBJ1-1	CASSLEGEGAFF	TGCGCCAGCAGCTTGGAGGGGGAGGGTGCTTTCTTT
TRBV20-1	.	.	TRBJ2-7	CSASSLSHEQYF	TGCAGTGCCAGCAGCTTAAGTCACGAGCAGTACTTC
TRBV19	.	.	TRBJ2-3	CASASGGGADTQYF	TGTGCCAGCGCGAGCGGTGGTGGCGCAGATACGCAGTATTTT
TRBV9	.	many	TRBJ2-1	CASSVAALGGKNSYNEQFF	TGTGCCAGCAGCGTAGCTGCCCTAGGGGGAAAGAACTCCTACAATGAGCAGTTCTTC
TRBV7-3	.	.	TRBJ1-3	CASSSEGTTGNTIYF	TGTGCCAGCAGCTCGGAGGGTACAACTGGAAACACCATATATTTT
TRBV10-1	TRBD1	many	TRBJ1-2	CASSAIGGSDGYTF	TGCGCCAGCAGTGCTATAGGGGGCTCGGATGGCTACACCTTC
TRBV10-3	TRBD2	.	TRBJ2-5	CATTPLAGGKRETQYF	TGTGCCACAACTCCACTAGCGGGGGGAAAGAGAGAGACCCAGTACTTC
TRBV6-2/TRBV6-3	.	.	TRBJ2-7	CASRESREQYF	TGTGCCAGCAGGGAAAGCCGGGAGCAGTACTTC